The 5 T cell receptor beta chains below come from one sample, sequenced in a study of identical twins. TCRdb itself ran the 5' RACE reads through MiXCR, one entry per CDR3 protein. The table includes 1.5 million to 2 million distinct CDR3 sequences, about 32% detected once. The specimen sequenced was cord blood. The receptors here all came from a newborn girl in good health.

The table lists this clonotype with a few counts. The chain carries TRBV10-3 and TRBJ1-2; TRBD1 matches at 12 bases. The V gene's germline CDR1 is ENHRY and CDR2 SYGVKD. Trimming cost V 7 bases and J 4 bases; bases outside gene matches: 4. This CDR3 is 14 amino acids long. The CDR3 DNA follows: TGTGCCATCACGGGACAGGGGGCGTCCTATGGCTACACCTTC. Encoded protein: CAITGQGASYGYTF.

This clonotype was detected a few times. The CDR3 here is CASSEQGGRTGELFF. The CDR3 nucleotides read TGTGCCAGCAGTGAACAAGGGGGGCGTACCGGGGAGCTGTTTTTT. The chain recombines TRBV2 with TRBJ2-2; possibly TRBD1 or TRBD2 for D (6 bases each). The germline CDR1 and CDR2 sequences are SNHLY and FYNNEI. The CDR3 is 15 amino acids. V lost 2 bases and J 5 bases, leaving 12 bases between the germline ends.

The gene calls are TRBV5-1 and TRBJ2-5; D is uncertain. Germline V gene data show CDR1 as SGHRS and CDR2 as YFSETQ. Trimming removed 3 bases at V and 5 bases at J, with 11 bases between. This CDR3 region has 13 residues. The CDR3 region is CASSSWTEETQYF. As DNA, the CDR3 is TGCGCCAGCAGCTCCTGGACGGAGGAGACCCAGTACTTC.

The CDR3 DNA sequence: TGTGCCACCAAAGGACCCAACCGTACCAATCAGCCCCAGCATTTT. Translated, it gives CATKGPNRTNQPQHF. The chain is built from TRBV6-6 and TRBJ1-5; D gene unclear. V lost 10 bases and J lost 3, with 19 bases in between. The CDR3 covers 15 residues. Per germline, CDR1 MNHNY and CDR2 SVGAGI (reference sequence).

This chain joins TRBV20-1 and TRBJ1-2, with 9 bases that match TRBD1. V gave up 6 bases and J gave up 3 bases; unmatched junction bases: 8. This CDR3 has 14 residues. Germline-derived CDR1 and CDR2 are DFQATT and SNEGSKA (reference sequence). The CDR3 here is CSAPTGGPDYGYTF. Written as DNA, the CDR3 is TGCAGTGCCCCGACAGGGGGGCCAGACTATGGCTACACCTTC.